Listed below are T cell receptor beta chains from one sample, sequenced in a study of T cell responses to AZD1222 COVID-19 vaccine. Method: immunoSEQ multiplex PCR; TCRdb's copy keeps in-frame clones and lacks some. The sample holds more than 95,000 clones; around 89% are singletons and the top ten take 11%. The source material was peripheral blood, sampled on day 0 of MenACWY control vaccination. These receptors were taken from an adult in good health. Each CDR3 is given with its conserved first and last residue. D genes are given only for firm matches. Part of the rows lack a size; the others show once, few, many or a class for expanded clones.

V gene	clone size	D gene	J gene	CDR3 DNA	CDR3 protein
TRBV3-1/TRBV3-2	few	TRBD1	TRBJ1-2	TGTGCCAGCAGCCCCTCTCGTAGGGGGCGTCGGTACTATGGCTACACCTTC	CASSPSRRGRRYYGYTF
TRBV5-4	.	.	TRBJ2-1	TGTGCCAGCAGCTTTACACAGGGCTATGAGCAGTTCTTC	CASSFTQGYEQFF
TRBV7-8	.	.	TRBJ1-5	TGTGCCAGCAGCCCGTCGGGGTTCGCTAGCAATCAGCCCCAGCATTTT	CASSPSGFASNQPQHF
TRBV7-9	.	TRBD1	TRBJ2-7	TGTGCCAGCACCAGTGACAGGGTTCTTACCTACGAGCAGTACTTC	CASTSDRVLTYEQYF
TRBV6-1	.	.	TRBJ2-7	TGTGCCAGCAGTGAGAATAGGGGGGGACCCTACGAGCAGTACTTC	CASSENRGGPYEQYF
TRBV9	.	TRBD1	TRBJ2-1	TGTGCCAGCAGCTCCCACGGACAGGGGGCGTTTGAGCAGTTCTTC	CASSSHGQGAFEQFF
TRBV6-5	.	TRBD1	TRBJ2-3	TGTGCCAGCAGAGCACAGGGGGGATTTGCAGATACGCAGTATTTT	CASRAQGGFADTQYF
TRBV7-3	.	TRBD1	TRBJ2-3	TGTGCCAGCAGCTTATTCGGGACAGGGGGCAGCGATACGCAGTATTTT	CASSLFGTGGSDTQYF
TRBV7-2	.	.	TRBJ1-6	TGTGCCAGCAGCTCGGACTATCTCCGTCTCCACTTT	CASSSDYLRLHF
TRBV5-4	once	TRBD2	TRBJ2-1	TGTGCCAGCAGCGCCCCGGGGGGGACTAGCGGGAGGGCTGCGGAGTTCTTC	CASSAPGGTSGRAAEFF
TRBV5-1	.	TRBD2	TRBJ2-1	TGCGCCAGCACCACTAGCGGGAGCACCTACAATGAGCAGTTCTTC	CASTTSGSTYNEQFF
TRBV6-4	few	.	TRBJ2-2	TGTGCCAGCAGTCCCACAGGGTTAGATGACACCGGGGAGCTGTTTTTT	CASSPTGLDDTGELFF
TRBV11-3	.	TRBD2	TRBJ2-3	TGTGCCAGCAGCCCTGCGGGACTAGCGGGAGGTGGCACAGATACGCAGTATTTT	CASSPAGLAGGGTDTQYF
TRBV4-3	.	.	TRBJ2-7	TGCGCCAGCAGCCAAGAAGCCGGGACACCTTACGAGCAGTACTTC	CASSQEAGTPYEQYF
TRBV11-3	.	TRBD1	TRBJ2-3	TGTGCCAGCAGCTCTAGGGTGGGACAGAGCACAGATACGCAGTATTTT	CASSSRVGQSTDTQYF
TRBV13	once	.	TRBJ2-3	TGTGCCAGCAGCCCATCGACTCGTACCACAGATACGCAGTATTTT	CASSPSTRTTDTQYF
TRBV6-5	.	TRBD2	TRBJ2-1	TGTGCCAGCAGTTCTATAGCGGGAGGGCTCTACAATGAGCAGTTCTTC	CASSSIAGGLYNEQFF
TRBV4-1	.	TRBD2	TRBJ2-7	TGCGCCAGCAGCCACCTCCCCGCTAGCGGGCTCTCCCAGCAGTACTTC	CASSHLPASGLSQQYF
TRBV27	.	.	TRBJ2-7	TGTGCCAGCAGGGCTCCCTCTTCCTACGAGCAGTACTTC	CASRAPSSYEQYF
TRBV5-1	.	.	TRBJ2-5	TGCGCCAGCAGCGTGATAGCCCGGGAGACCCAGTACTTC	CASSVIARETQYF
TRBV6-5	.	.	TRBJ1-2	TGTGCCAGCAGTTCTGTCGACAGTCCAGTCTCCTTC	CASSSVDSPVSF
TRBV7-3	.	TRBD1	TRBJ2-2	TGTGCCAGCAGCCCCGTGACAGGGTACACCGGGGAGCTGTTTTTT	CASSPVTGYTGELFF
TRBV7-3	.	TRBD2	TRBJ2-3	TGTGCCAGCAGCTTAGCGGGAGCCACAGATACGCAGTATTTT	CASSLAGATDTQYF
TRBV30	.	.	TRBJ2-3	TGTGCCTGGACACAACTACTAGGGAGTGCGCAGTATTTT	CAWTQLLGSAQYF
TRBV10-3	.	.	TRBJ1-5	TGTGCCATCAGTGAAGGCCTCAATCAGCCCCAGCATTTT	CAISEGLNQPQHF
TRBV9	.	.	TRBJ2-1	TGTGCCAGCAGCGCAAAGGGGGTGATAAGCTCCTACAATGAGCAGTTCTTC	CASSAKGVISSYNEQFF
TRBV7-3	.	TRBD2	TRBJ2-1	TGTGCCAGCAGTTATAGCGGGAGGGCCAACAATGAGCAGTTCTTC	CASSYSGRANNEQFF
TRBV19	.	.	TRBJ2-3	TGTGCCAGTAGTATAGAGAGGCGGGTCACAGATACGCAGTATTTT	CASSIERRVTDTQYF
TRBV4-2	.	TRBD1	TRBJ1-5	TGTGCCAGCAGCCAGGGACAGGCGAGCAATCAGCCCCAGCATTTT	CASSQGQASNQPQHF
TRBV18	once	.	TRBJ2-2	TGTGCCAGCTCACCAACACGGGATCCTAAAAACACCGGGGAGCTGTTTTTT	CASSPTRDPKNTGELFF
TRBV5-5	.	.	TRBJ1-3	TGTGCCAGCAGCTCCCGGGACGCACCCCCGGGCACCATATATTTT	CASSSRDAPPGTIYF
TRBV20-1	.	.	TRBJ2-2	TGCAGTGCTAGTCGCCTTCGAATGGGCACCGGGGAGCTGTTTTTT	CSASRLRMGTGELFF
TRBV18	.	TRBD1	TRBJ2-7	TGTGCCAGCTCACTCGGGACAGTCTACGAGCAGTACTTC	CASSLGTVYEQYF
TRBV13	.	.	TRBJ1-4	TGTGCCAGCAGCGGACCTGGGACGCCAACTAATGAAAAACTGTTTTTT	CASSGPGTPTNEKLFF
TRBV2	.	.	TRBJ1-3	TGTGCCAGCAGTTGGGACATGAGCTCTGGAAACACCATATATTTT	CASSWDMSSGNTIYF
TRBV11-3	.	.	TRBJ2-7	TGTGCCAGCAGCTTAGATTACAGGGACTACGAGCAGTACTTC	CASSLDYRDYEQYF
TRBV6-2/TRBV6-3	.	.	TRBJ2-5	TGTGCCAGCAGTAGGACGGCGGCGGTTATGGGAGAGACCCAGTACTTC	CASSRTAAVMGETQYF
TRBV24-1	.	.	TRBJ1-1	TGTGCCACCAGTGATTCAGAGAATGAAGCTTTCTTT	CATSDSENEAFF
TRBV12-3/TRBV12-4	.	TRBD1	TRBJ2-7	TGTGCCAGCAGCCTAAAGGGGGCCAGCGAGCAGTACTTC	CASSLKGASEQYF
TRBV5-6	.	.	TRBJ1-2	TGTGCCAGCAGCTTTGGATCTCTACCCGCCTATGGCTACACCTTC	CASSFGSLPAYGYTF
TRBV9	few	TRBD1	TRBJ2-4	TGTGCCAGCAGCGCGGGACAGGGACGCAAAAACATTCAGTACTTC	CASSAGQGRKNIQYF
TRBV6-1	.	.	TRBJ2-1	TGTGCCAGCAGTGACAGGGTAGTGTTTCGTGAGCAGTTCTTC	CASSDRVVFREQFF
TRBV3-1/TRBV3-2	.	TRBD2	TRBJ2-1	TGTGCCAGCAGCCATTATTCTGAGGCGGGGGTCGGGAATGAGCAGTTCTTC	CASSHYSEAGVGNEQFF
TRBV27	.	.	TRBJ2-7	TGTGCCAGCAGTGCCTTGGGCGGTTCCTACGAGCAGTACTTC	CASSALGGSYEQYF
TRBV5-5	.	TRBD2	TRBJ2-2	TGTGCCAGCAGCTCCTCCGGGACTAGCAGTACCGGGGAGCTGTTTTTT	CASSSSGTSSTGELFF
TRBV9	.	TRBD1	TRBJ1-6	TGTGCCAGCAGCGTAGAACAGGGGAATTCACCCCTCCACTTT	CASSVEQGNSPLHF
TRBV29-1	.	.	TRBJ2-2	TGCAGCGTTGACAGGGGAAACACCGGGGAGCTGTTTTTT	CSVDRGNTGELFF
TRBV7-8	.	TRBD1	TRBJ1-2	TGTGCCAGCAGCTTACGGGCCAGGGGGCTACCCAGTAACTATGGCTACACCTTC	CASSLRARGLPSNYGYTF
TRBV5-1	.	.	TRBJ2-1	TGCGCCAGCAGCTGGAACAATGAGCAGTTCTTC	CASSWNNEQFF
TRBV9	.	TRBD2	TRBJ2-3	TGTGCCAGCAGCGTAGTAGGGACTAGCGGGAGGAATACGCAGTATTTT	CASSVVGTSGRNTQYF
TRBV21-1	.	.	TRBJ1-1	TGTGCCAGCAGCACGAAAACCCTTCCGGGGGAGGTGAACACTGAAGCTTTCTTT	CASSTKTLPGEVNTEAFF
TRBV28	.	.	TRBJ2-2	TGTGCCAGCAGGACCGGGACTGGAACCGGGGAGCTGTTTTTT	CASRTGTGTGELFF
TRBV6-4	.	TRBD2	TRBJ2-7	TGTGCCAGCAGTGACTTTATGTACGGGGGTCCTCTTAGGGAGGGAGAGTCCTACGAGCAGTACTTC	CASSDFMYGGPLREGESYEQYF
TRBV4-1	.	.	TRBJ2-2	TGCGCCAGCAGAGGCACCGGGGAGCTGTTTTTT	CASRGTGELFF
TRBV6-2/TRBV6-3	.	.	TRBJ2-7	TGTGCCAGCAGTTCTGAACTAGCACCCTACGAGCAGTACTTC	CASSSELAPYEQYF
TRBV19	.	.	TRBJ2-3	TGTGCCAGTAGTTGGACCACAGATACGCAGTATTTT	CASSWTTDTQYF
TRBV4-2	.	.	TRBJ2-3	TGTGCCAGCAGCCAAGTAGCTAGATCTAGCACAGATACGCAGTATTTT	CASSQVARSSTDTQYF
TRBV6-5	.	TRBD1	TRBJ1-2	TGTGCCAGCAGCCCGACAGGGAACTATGGCTACACCTTC	CASSPTGNYGYTF
TRBV18	.	TRBD2	TRBJ2-7	TGTGCCAGCTCACACGAAGGAGCGGGAACCCCCTACGAGCAGTACTTC	CASSHEGAGTPYEQYF